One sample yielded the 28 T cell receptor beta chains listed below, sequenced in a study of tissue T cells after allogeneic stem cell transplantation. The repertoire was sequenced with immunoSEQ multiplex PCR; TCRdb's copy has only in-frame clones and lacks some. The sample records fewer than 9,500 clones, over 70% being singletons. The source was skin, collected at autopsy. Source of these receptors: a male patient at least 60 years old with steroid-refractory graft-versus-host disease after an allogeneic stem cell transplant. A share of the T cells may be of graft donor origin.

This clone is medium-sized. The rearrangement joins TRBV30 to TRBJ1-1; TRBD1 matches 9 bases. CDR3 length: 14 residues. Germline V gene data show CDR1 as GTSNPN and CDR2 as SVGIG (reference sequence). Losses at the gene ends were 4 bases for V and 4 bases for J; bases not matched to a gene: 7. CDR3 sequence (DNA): TGTGCCTGGATGAGACAGGGGGTAGGCACTGAAGCTTTCTTT. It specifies CAWMRQGVGTEAFF.

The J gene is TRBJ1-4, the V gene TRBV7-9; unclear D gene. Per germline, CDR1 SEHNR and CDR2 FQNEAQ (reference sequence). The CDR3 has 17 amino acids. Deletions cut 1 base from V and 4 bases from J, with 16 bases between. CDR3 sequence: CASSLVGGGLGNEKLFF. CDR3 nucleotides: TGTGCCAGCAGCTTAGTGGGCGGAGGCCTGGGTAATGAAAAACTGTTTTTT.

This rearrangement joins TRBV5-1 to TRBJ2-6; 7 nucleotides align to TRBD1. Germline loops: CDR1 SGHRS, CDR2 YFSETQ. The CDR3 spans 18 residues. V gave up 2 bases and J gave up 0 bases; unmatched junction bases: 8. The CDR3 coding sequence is TGCGCCAGCAGCTTCTGGGACAGAATATTCTCTGGGGCCAACGTCCTGACTTTC. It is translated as CASSFWDRIFSGANVLTF.

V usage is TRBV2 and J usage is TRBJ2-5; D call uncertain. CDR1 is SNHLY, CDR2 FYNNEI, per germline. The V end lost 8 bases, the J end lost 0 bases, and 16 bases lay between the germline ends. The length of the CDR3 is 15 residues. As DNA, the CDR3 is TGTGCCAGCGTGCGGCGACTCCAGTACCAAGAGACCCAGTACTTC. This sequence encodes CASVRRLQYQETQYF. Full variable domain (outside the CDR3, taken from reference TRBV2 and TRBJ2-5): EPEVTQTPSHQVTQMGQEVILRCVPISNHLYFYWYRQILGQKVEFLVSFYNNEISEKSEIFDDQFSVERPDGSNFTLKIRSTKLEDSAMYFCASVRRLQYQETQYFGPGTRLLVL.

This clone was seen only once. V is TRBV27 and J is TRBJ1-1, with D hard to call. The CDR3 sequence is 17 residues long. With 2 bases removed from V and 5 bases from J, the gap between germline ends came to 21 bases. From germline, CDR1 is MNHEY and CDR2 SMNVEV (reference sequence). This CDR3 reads CASSLRSLVLAETEAFF. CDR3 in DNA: TGTGCCAGCAGTTTAAGGTCGCTCGTACTGGCGGAGACTGAAGCTTTCTTT.

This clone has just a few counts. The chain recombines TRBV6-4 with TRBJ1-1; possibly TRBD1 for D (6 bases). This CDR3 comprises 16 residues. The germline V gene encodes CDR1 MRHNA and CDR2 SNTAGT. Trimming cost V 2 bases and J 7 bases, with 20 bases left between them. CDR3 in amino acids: CASSDRGVGLGGEAFF. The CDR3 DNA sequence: TGTGCCAGCAGTGACAGGGGGGTAGGCTTGGGAGGTGAAGCTTTCTTT.

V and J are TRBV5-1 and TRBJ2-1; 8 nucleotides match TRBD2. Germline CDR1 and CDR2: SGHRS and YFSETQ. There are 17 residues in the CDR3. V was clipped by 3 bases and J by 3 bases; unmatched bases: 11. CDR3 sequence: CASSYPASGHYYNEQFF. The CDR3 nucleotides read TGCGCCAGCAGCTATCCCGCTAGCGGGCATTACTACAATGAGCAGTTCTTC.

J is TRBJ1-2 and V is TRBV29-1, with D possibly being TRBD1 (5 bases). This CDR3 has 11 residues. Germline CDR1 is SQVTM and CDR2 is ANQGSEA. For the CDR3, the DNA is TGCACCGTACGCAGGGATGGTGGCTACACCTTC. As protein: CTVRRDGGYTF.

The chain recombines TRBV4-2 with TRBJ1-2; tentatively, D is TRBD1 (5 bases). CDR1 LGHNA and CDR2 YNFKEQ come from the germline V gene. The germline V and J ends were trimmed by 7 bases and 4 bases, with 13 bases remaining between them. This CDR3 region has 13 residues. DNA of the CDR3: TGTGCCAGCACCTATAAGGGGTCCTATGGCTACACCTTC. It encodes CASTYKGSYGYTF.

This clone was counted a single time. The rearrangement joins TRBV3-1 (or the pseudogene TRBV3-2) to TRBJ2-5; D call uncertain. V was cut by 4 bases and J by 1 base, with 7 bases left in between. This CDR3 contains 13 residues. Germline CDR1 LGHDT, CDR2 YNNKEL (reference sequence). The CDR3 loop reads CASSPDLQETQYF. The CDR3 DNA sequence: TGTGCCAGCAGCCCGGACCTCCAAGAGACCCAGTACTTC.

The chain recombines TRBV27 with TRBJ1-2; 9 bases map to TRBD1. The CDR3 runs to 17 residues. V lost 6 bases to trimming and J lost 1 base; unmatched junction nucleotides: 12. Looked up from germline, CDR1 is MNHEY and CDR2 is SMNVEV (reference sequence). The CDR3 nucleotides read TGTGCCAGCAGCCCAAGGTATAGACAGGGGGATAACTATGGCTACACCTTC. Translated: CASSPRYRQGDNYGYTF.

The CDR3 spells CASSSSWTANTEAFF. The CDR3, as DNA: TGTGCCAGCAGTTCATCCTGGACAGCCAACACTGAAGCTTTCTTT. This chain joins TRBV6-5 and TRBJ1-1, with D possibly being TRBD1 (6 bases). This CDR3 has 15 residues. With 4 bases removed from V and 2 bases from J, the gap between germline ends came to 14 bases. Germline assignment: CDR1 MNHEY and CDR2 SVGAGI.

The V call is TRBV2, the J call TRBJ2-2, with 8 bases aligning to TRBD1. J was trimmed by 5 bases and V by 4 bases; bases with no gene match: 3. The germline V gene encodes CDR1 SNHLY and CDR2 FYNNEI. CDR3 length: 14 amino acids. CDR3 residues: CASSAGGRTGELFF. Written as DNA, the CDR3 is TGTGCCAGCAGTGCAGGGGGCCGGACCGGGGAGCTGTTTTTT. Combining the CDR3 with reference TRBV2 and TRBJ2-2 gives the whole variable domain EPEVTQTPSHQVTQMGQEVILRCVPISNHLYFYWYRQILGQKVEFLVSFYNNEISEKSEIFDDQFSVERPDGSNFTLKIRSTKLEDSAMYFCASSAGGRTGELFFGEGSRLTVL.

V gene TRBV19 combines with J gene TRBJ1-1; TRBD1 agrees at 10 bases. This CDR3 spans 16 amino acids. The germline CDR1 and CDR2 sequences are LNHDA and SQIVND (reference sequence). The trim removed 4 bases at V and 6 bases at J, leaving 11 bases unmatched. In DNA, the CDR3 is TGTGCCAGTAGTACCCGACAGGGGGCAATCCTGGCTGAAGCTTTCTTT. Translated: CASSTRQGAILAEAFF.

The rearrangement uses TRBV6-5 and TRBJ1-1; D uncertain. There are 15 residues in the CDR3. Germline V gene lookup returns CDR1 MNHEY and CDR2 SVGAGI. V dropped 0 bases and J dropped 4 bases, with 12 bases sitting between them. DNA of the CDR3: TGTGCCAGCAGTTACTCGATAGCCGGGCTCACTGAAGCTTTCTTT. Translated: CASSYSIAGLTEAFF.

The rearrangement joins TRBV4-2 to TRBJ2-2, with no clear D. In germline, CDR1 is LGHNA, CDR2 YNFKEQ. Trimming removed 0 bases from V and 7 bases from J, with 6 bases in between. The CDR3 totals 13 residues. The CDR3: CASSQEVVGELFF. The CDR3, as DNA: TGTGCCAGCAGCCAAGAGGTGGTCGGGGAGCTGTTTTTT.

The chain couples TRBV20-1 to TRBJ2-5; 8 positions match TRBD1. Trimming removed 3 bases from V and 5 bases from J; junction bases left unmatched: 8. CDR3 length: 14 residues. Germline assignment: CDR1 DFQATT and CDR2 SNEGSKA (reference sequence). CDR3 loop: CSASLDRGFETQYF. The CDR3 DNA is TGCAGTGCTAGTCTCGACAGGGGATTTGAGACCCAGTACTTC.

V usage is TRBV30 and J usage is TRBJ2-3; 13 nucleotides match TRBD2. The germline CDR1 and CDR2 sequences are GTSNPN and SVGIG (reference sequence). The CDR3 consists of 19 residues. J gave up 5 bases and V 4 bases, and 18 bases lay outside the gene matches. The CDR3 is CAWNHGRFGLAGAIDTQYF. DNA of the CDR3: TGTGCCTGGAATCACGGTAGATTTGGACTAGCGGGGGCCATAGATACGCAGTATTTT.

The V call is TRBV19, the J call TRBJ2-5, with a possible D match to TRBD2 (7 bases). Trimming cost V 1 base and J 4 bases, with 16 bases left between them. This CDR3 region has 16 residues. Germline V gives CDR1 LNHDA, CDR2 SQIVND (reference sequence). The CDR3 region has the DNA TGTGCCAGTAGTATAGGTGGGGGGGCTTTTCTAGAGACCCAGTACTTC. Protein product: CASSIGGGAFLETQYF.

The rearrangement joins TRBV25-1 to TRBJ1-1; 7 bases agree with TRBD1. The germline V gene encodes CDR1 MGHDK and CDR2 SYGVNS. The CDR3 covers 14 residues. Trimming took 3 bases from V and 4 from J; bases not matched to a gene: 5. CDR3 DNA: TGTGCCAGCAGTGAGGAGGGGGCAATCACTGAAGCTTTCTTT. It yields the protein CASSEEGAITEAFF.

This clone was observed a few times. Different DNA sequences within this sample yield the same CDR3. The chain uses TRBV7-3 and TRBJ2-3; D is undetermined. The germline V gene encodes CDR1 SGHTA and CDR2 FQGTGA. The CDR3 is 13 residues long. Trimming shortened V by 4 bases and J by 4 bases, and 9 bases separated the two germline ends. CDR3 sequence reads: CASSSDGADTQYF. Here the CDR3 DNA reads TGTGCCAGCAGCTCCGACGGCGCAGATACGCAGTATTTT.

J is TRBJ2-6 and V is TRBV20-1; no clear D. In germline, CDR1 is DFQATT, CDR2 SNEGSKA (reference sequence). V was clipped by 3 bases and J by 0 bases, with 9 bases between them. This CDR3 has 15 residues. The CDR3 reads CSASNLNSGANVLTF. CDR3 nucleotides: TGCAGTGCTAGTAATCTTAACTCTGGGGCCAACGTCCTGACTTTC.

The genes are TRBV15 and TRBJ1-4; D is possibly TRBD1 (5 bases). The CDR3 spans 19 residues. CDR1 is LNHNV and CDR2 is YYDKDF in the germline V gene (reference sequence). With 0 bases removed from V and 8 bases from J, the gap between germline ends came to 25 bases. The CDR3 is CATSRDPPRFRATREKLFF. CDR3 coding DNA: TGTGCCACCAGCAGAGATCCCCCCCGTTTCAGGGCCACCCGCGAAAAACTGTTTTTT.

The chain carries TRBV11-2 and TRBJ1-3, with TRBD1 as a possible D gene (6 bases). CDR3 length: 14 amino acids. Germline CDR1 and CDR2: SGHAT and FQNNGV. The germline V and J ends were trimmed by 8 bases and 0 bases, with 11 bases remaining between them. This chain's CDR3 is CASLDRSSGNTIYF. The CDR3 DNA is TGTGCCAGCCTTGACAGGAGCTCTGGAAACACCATATATTTT.

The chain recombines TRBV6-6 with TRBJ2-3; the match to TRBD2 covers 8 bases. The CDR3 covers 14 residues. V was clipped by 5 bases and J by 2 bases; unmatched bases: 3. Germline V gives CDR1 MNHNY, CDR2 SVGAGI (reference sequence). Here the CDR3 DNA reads TGTGCCAGCAGTACGCGGGGGGTCACAGATACGCAGTATTTT. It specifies CASSTRGVTDTQYF.

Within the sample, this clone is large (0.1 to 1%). The DNA of the CDR3 is TGTGCCTGGAGTCCCGGGACAGCCTCACCCCTCCACTTT. Translation: CAWSPGTASPLHF. The genes are TRBV30 and TRBJ1-6; 7 positions agree with TRBD1. J gave up 10 bases and V 2 bases, and 5 bases lay outside the gene matches. The CDR3 runs to 13 residues. From germline, CDR1 is GTSNPN and CDR2 SVGIG (reference sequence).

The CDR3 here is CASRARGRAGELFF. CDR3 DNA: TGTGCCAGCAGAGCCCGGGGGAGAGCCGGGGAGCTGTTTTTT. This chain connects TRBV5-4 to TRBJ2-2, with a possible D match to TRBD2 (6 bases). The CDR3 spans 14 residues. V was cut by 5 bases and J by 6 bases, with 14 bases left in between. Looked up from germline, CDR1 is SGHNT and CDR2 is YYREEE (reference sequence).

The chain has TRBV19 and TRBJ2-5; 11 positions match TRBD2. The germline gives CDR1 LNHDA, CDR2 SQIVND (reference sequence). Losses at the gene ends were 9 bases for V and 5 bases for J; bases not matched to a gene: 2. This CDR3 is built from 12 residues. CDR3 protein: CASRLAGETQYF. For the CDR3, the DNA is TGTGCCAGCCGACTAGCGGGGGAGACCCAGTACTTC.